Sequencing of this T cell receptor (beta chain) was carried out in a study of spatial heterogeneity in lung cancer. The study, taken as a whole, reports: For expanded intratumoral alpha and beta TCRs, counts tracked tumor mutation counts.

TCRdb passed the 5' RACE reads through MiXCR, listing each CDR3 protein once. The sample contains about 13,000 distinct CDR3 sequences, approximately 4.6% of which appear only once. The germline CDR1 and CDR2 sequences are LGHNA and YSLEER. V lost 0 bases and J lost 5, with 5 bases in between. The CDR3 extends over 13 amino acids. The time point: sample taken at primary tumor resection. The donor group consisted of around 77 patients who had untreated, early-stage non-small cell lung cancer. Ten or more counts support this clonotype. As yet, its antigen is unknown. A library prepared for alpha chains yielded this beta chain as an off-target read; its size is of little meaning.

V is TRBV4-3 and J is TRBJ2-1; no definite D call. The receptor was isolated from a male donor with early-stage non-small cell lung cancer. The material was lung tumor tissue, obtained at surgery. CDR3 nucleotides: TGCGCCAGCAGCCAAGAGGCTGACAATGAGCAGTTCTTC. Translating it yields CASSQEADNEQFF.